The clone carrying this T cell receptor (beta chain) was found a few times. Original methodology: Amplification from reference gene primers served as the basis for estimated nucleated cell counts. The repertoire was sequenced with immunoSEQ multiplex PCR; TCRdb's copy has only in-frame clones and lacks some. For V, J and clone size, that table is used; D and trimming come from the DNA. Here the sample spans over 150,000 clones, 60% to 80% being singletons. These data are taken from a study of blood T cell repertoires in COVID-19. On the study more broadly: COVID-19 samples, acute and convalescent, were from the United States, Italy and Spain.

Recruitment covered 25 or so US areas and drew participants whose ages spanned roughly 18 to 100 years. Cohort 3 donors counted as recovered after two negative PCRs, clearance, or resolved symptoms. This CDR3 region has 17 residues. Trimming shortened V by 5 bases and J by 0 bases, and 17 bases separated the two germline ends. The V gene's germline CDR1 is LNHDA and CDR2 SQIVND (reference sequence). The chain has TRBV19 and TRBJ1-3; maybe TRBD1 (5 bases). This clonotype originated in a woman aged 50 to 60 who had recovered from COVID-19. Source material: PBMCs or T cells enriched from blood (not recorded which). The CDR3 nucleotides are TGTGCCAGTAGTGCACAGGTGCAGCTGTACTCTGGAAACACCATATATTTT. Translation gives CASSAQVQLYSGNTIYF.